This TCR beta chain was found in a study of graft-versus-host responses after intestinal transplantation (dated by TCRdb to 2020 to 2023). As for the study more broadly: Recipients received multivisceral, liver-intestinal, or isolated intestinal transplants. Every recipient was given anti-thymocyte globulin induction, then maintenance tacrolimus and steroids for roughly 3 years. Rather than going through the commercial service, samples from three later patients were sequenced in-house on an Illumina MiSeq and processed with MiXCR. Graft-versus-host and host-versus-graft alloreactive T cell clones were tracked in the graft, circulation and bone marrow after intestinal transplantation using bulk TCR-beta CDR3 sequencing. The cohort enrolled under 25 intestinal transplant recipients including one retransplant, and 3 patients lacking pretransplant specimens were excluded. A peak of at least 4% donor T cells among recipient peripheral blood mononuclear cells was the definition used for donor T cell macrochimerism. To identify alloreactive clones, pre-transplant mixed lymphocyte reaction products were sequenced and compared with unstimulated pre-transplant donor and recipient T cells. Findings and caveats that apply to the study as a whole: High GvH to HvG T cell clonal ratios were observed in the allografts of patients with donor T cell macrochimerism. The conclusions were limited by the relatively low number and heterogeneity of the intestinal transplant patients. GvH clones were detected in recipient bone marrow, and some of these GvH clones were observed earlier in ileal mucosa or blood, consistent with an intestinal mucosal origin. Early after transplant, declines in HvG clones were associated with peak levels of circulating GvH clones.

Receptor amplification or capture employed the immunoSEQ multiplex PCR assay. Adaptive Biotechnologies carried out high-throughput TCR-beta CDR3 sequencing of genomic DNA for most patients. Turning to the authors' computational methods: Adaptive's ImmunoSEQ software supplied the TCR sequencing data for 15 to 20 patients, while MiXCR and VDJtools were used to process a few other patients. CDR3 nucleotide sequences shared between donor and recipient were removed because the origin of such sequences could not be assigned. At least 2-fold expansion over unstimulated cells and a minimum CFSE-low frequency of 0.002% (template counts) or 0.001% (read counts) were required for clones to be classified as alloreactive. Clones detected in sequenced pre-transplant spleen, lymph node, or MLR CFSE-low populations of the donor or recipient were defined as mappable. The cumulative frequency of alloreactive clones was calculated as a percentage of all sequences, weighted by copy number. This is the immuneACCESS table as TCRdb keeps it, with only in-frame sequences that have V and J called. A part of the clones is gone; compared with another copy, unresolved V genes explain less than half, and the rest is unexplained. The V and J calls and clone size come from that table; D and trimming were worked out from the DNA. This sample lists under 55,000 clones; roughly nine tenths were detected once. The leading ten clones occupy 4% to 4.5% of the sample.

Clipping removes 4 bases from V and 3 bases from J, with 4 as the unmatched junction base count. The germline V gene provides CDR1 LGHNA and CDR2 YSLEER. There are 14 amino acids in the CDR3, from cysteine to phenylalanine inclusive. Only the CDR3 portion is preserved as DNA: 42 bases, with reading frame beginning at the first base. In the first month after transplant, blood samples were collected up to 4 times, and after that at least monthly when available. This clone is a singleton in its sample. Its recognized antigen is unknown. No base quality information exists; no much larger clone differs at one position.

The chain is assembled from TRBV4-3 and TRBJ2-7; 9 of the junction bases match TRBD2. This clonotype originated in a human patient who received an intestinal transplant, so some T cells may come from the graft donor. Source: PBMCs, taken 524 days after transplant. The CDR3 protein: CASSPGLASYEQYF. DNA sequence: TGCGCCAGCAGCCCGGGACTAGCAAGCTACGAGCAGTACTTC.